The 11 T cell receptor beta chains listed next were all sequenced from one sample in a study of blood T cell repertoires in COVID-19. The assay was immunoSEQ multiplex PCR, and TCRdb's table has in-frame clones only and misses some. The sample has under 500,000 clones; approximately 92% are singletons. Material for sequencing was PBMCs or T cells enriched from blood (not recorded which). These TCRs come from a man under 40 who had recovered from COVID-19.

The genes are TRBV2 and TRBJ2-1, with TRBD2 matching 7 bases. The CDR3 loop spans 14 amino acids. V lost 7 bases to trimming and J lost 9 bases; unmatched junction nucleotides: 12. The germline V gene has CDR1 SNHLY and CDR2 FYNNEI. The DNA of the CDR3 is TGTGCCAGCACCTTCAGCGGGAAGTTCACTGAGCAGTTCTTC. Amino acid sequence: CASTFSGKFTEQFF.

The chain uses TRBV3-1 (or the pseudogene TRBV3-2) and TRBJ2-7; 7 bases agree with TRBD2. The CDR3 totals 20 residues. Germline trimming cut 0 bases from V and 3 bases from J; bases unmatched to any gene: 20. Germline lookup yields CDR1 LGHDT and CDR2 YNNKEL (reference sequence). For the CDR3, the DNA is TGTGCCAGCAGCCAAGATACGGAAGGCGTGATAGCTAGCGGAAGCTACGAGCAGTACTTC. Protein: CASSQDTEGVIASGSYEQYF.

The CDR3 spells CASSLGQPRGSGNTIYF. The CDR3, as DNA: TGTGCCAGCAGCTTAGGCCAGCCCCGAGGATCTGGAAACACCATATATTTT. This chain joins TRBV7-2 and TRBJ1-3; D ambiguous. CDR3 length: 17 amino acids. In germline, CDR1 is SGHTA, CDR2 FQGNSA. Trimming removed 1 base at V and 1 base at J, with 14 bases between.

This chain joins TRBV11-2 and TRBJ2-1; 9 bases agree with TRBD2. With V trimmed by 5 bases and J by 0 bases, 8 bases remained unmatched. CDR1 and CDR2 from the germline V gene are SGHAT and FQNNGV. The CDR3 loop spans 17 amino acids. The CDR3 here is CASSLLASGTSYNEQFF. CDR3 DNA: TGTGCCAGCAGCCTCTTGGCTAGCGGGACCTCCTACAATGAGCAGTTCTTC.

The V and J genes are TRBV6-5 and TRBJ2-2; TRBD2 is a possible D gene (5 bases). CDR1 and CDR2 from the germline V gene are MNHEY and SVGAGI. V lost 2 bases and J 1 base, leaving 8 bases between the germline ends. The CDR3 is 15 amino acids. DNA for the CDR3: TGTGCCAGCAGTTACGCTGCGGGGAACACCGGGGAGCTGTTTTTT. Protein sequence: CASSYAAGNTGELFF.

As to this clone: The limits of the CDR3 on the DNA are not certain, so only TCRdb's listed CDR3 is given. The sample carries other DNA sequences with the same CDR3. The gene calls are TRBV12-3 or TRBV12-4 and TRBJ2-3; the D call in the table, TRBD2, was not verified against the DNA. With termini counted, the CDR3 has 11 amino acids. The CDR3 region is CASSSSDTQYF.

The chain combines TRBV28 with TRBJ1-5, with D unresolved. The CDR3 is made up of 12 amino acids. Germline CDR1 and CDR2: MDHEN and SYDVKM. V lost 3 bases to trimming and J lost 6 bases, with 6 bases between them. The CDR3 DNA follows: TGTGCCAGCAGTTTGATGAGTCAGCCCCAGCATTTT. Protein: CASSLMSQPQHF. The full variable domain, in which reference TRBV28 and TRBJ1-5 provide the parts outside the CDR3, is DVKVTQSSRYLVKRTGEKVFLECVQDMDHENMFWYRQDPGLGLRLIYFSYDVKMKEKGDIPEGYSVSREKKERFSLILESASTNQTSMYLCASSLMSQPQHFGDGTRLSIL.

This chain joins TRBV7-2 and TRBJ2-6, with a possible D match to TRBD2 (6 bases). This CDR3 is built from 15 residues. Germline V CDR1 and CDR2: SGHTA, FQGNSA. V was pared by 5 bases and J by 4 bases, with 12 bases between. The CDR3 sequence is CASSPWAGGANVLTF. The CDR3, as DNA: TGTGCCAGCAGCCCCTGGGCGGGGGGGGCCAACGTCCTGACTTTC.

The chain couples TRBV12-3 or TRBV12-4 to TRBJ1-1; D might be TRBD1 (5 bases). The CDR3 length is 12 residues. With 1 base removed from V and 10 bases from J, the gap between germline ends came to 10 bases. The CDR3 spells CASSLDRGRAFF. DNA for the CDR3: TGTGCCAGCAGTTTAGACCGGGGGAGAGCTTTCTTT.

DNA of the CDR3: TGTGCCAGCGGAACTAGCGGGAGGTTCTACAATGAGCAGTTCTTC. It specifies CASGTSGRFYNEQFF. The chain links TRBV16 to TRBJ2-1, with TRBD2 identical over 12 bases. This CDR3 has 15 residues. Germline assignment: CDR1 KGHSY and CDR2 FQNENV. The V gene end was trimmed by 8 bases and the J gene end by 3 bases; junction bases not matched to a gene: 5. The variable domain in full, with the rest retrieved from reference TRBV16 and TRBJ2-1, is GEEVAQTPKHLVRGEGQKAKLYCAPIKGHSYVFWYQQVLKNEFKFLISFQNENVFDETGMPKERFSAKCLPNSPCSLEIQATKLEDSAVYFCASGTSGRFYNEQFFGPGTRLTVL.

CDR3: CSAIRDRGSYEQYF. CDR3 sequence (DNA): TGCAGCGCCATCCGGGACAGGGGTTCCTACGAGCAGTACTTC. The genes are TRBV29-1 and TRBJ2-7; 10 bases align to TRBD1. The CDR3 is 14 amino acids. The germline V gene encodes CDR1 SQVTM and CDR2 ANQGSEA. Germline trimming cut 7 bases from V and 1 base from J; bases unmatched to any gene: 7.